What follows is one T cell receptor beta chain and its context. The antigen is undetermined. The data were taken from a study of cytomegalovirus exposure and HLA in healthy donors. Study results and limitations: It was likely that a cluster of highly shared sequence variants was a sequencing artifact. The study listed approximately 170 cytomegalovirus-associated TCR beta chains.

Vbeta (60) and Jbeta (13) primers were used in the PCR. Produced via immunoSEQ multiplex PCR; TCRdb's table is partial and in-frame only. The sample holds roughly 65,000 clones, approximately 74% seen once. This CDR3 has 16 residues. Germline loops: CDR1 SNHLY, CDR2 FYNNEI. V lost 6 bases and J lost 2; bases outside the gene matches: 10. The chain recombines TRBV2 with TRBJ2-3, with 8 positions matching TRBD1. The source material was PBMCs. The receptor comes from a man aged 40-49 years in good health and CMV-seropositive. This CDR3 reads CASREDRALPTDTQYF. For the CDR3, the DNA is TGTGCCAGCAGGGAGGACAGGGCCCTTCCCACAGATACGCAGTATTTT.